This is a list of T cell receptor beta chains from one sample in a study of T cell clones after liver transplantation. The assay was immunoSEQ multiplex PCR, and TCRdb's table has in-frame clones only and misses some. The sample consists of 68,000 or so clones, 80% of them appearing once. Sequencing used CD4+ T cells from blood, obtained before liver transplant. These receptors originate from a human donor who received a liver transplant. CDR3s include the opening cysteine and the closing phenylalanine or tryptophan. Fields, in order: CDR3 length, clone size, D gene, V gene, J gene, CDR3 protein, CDR3 DNA. A D gene is named only where the DNA matches it firmly. Clone size is shown for a subset of rows, as once, few, many or a class of expanded clone.

15,few,.,TRBV5-4,TRBJ2-7,CASRGPQGSSYEQYF,TGTGCCAGCAGGGGTCCCCAGGGGTCCTCCTACGAGCAGTACTTC
17,.,.,TRBV21-1,TRBJ2-1,CASSKLISGLAYNEQFF,TGTGCCAGCAGCAAATTAATTAGCGGACTAGCCTACAATGAGCAGTTCTTC
14,once,TRBD2,TRBV29-1,TRBJ2-1,CSVGTSGWTNEQFF,TGCAGCGTTGGGACTAGCGGGTGGACCAATGAGCAGTTCTTC
15,.,.,TRBV18,TRBJ1-1,CASSPGPEMNTEAFF,TGTGCCAGCTCACCGGGACCCGAGATGAACACTGAAGCTTTCTTT
16,few,.,TRBV30,TRBJ2-1,CAWSVRKRRVDNEQFF,TGTGCCTGGAGTGTACGTAAGCGACGGGTAGACAATGAGCAGTTCTTC
14,.,.,TRBV7-3,TRBJ1-5,CASSLVPSNQPQHF,TGTGCCAGCAGCTTGGTACCTAGCAATCAGCCCCAGCATTTT
16,.,TRBD1,TRBV5-4,TRBJ1-4,CASSLGGGQANEKLFF,TGTGCCAGCAGCTTGGGAGGCGGACAGGCTAATGAAAAACTGTTTTTT
15,.,.,TRBV11-3,TRBJ2-3,CASSQGHQPTDTQYF,TGTGCCAGCAGCCAGGGCCACCAACCCACAGATACGCAGTATTTT
16,.,.,TRBV4-2,TRBJ1-2,CASSQDGGGPNYGYTF,TGTGCCAGCAGCCAAGATGGCGGGGGGCCGAACTATGGCTACACCTTC
14,.,.,TRBV2,TRBJ2-2,CASSENYPTGELFF,TGTGCCAGCAGTGAAAACTACCCCACCGGGGAGCTGTTTTTT